This TCR beta chain originates from a study of T cell changes during pregnancy in multiple sclerosis. The assay was immunoSEQ multiplex PCR, and TCRdb's table has in-frame clones only and misses some. The sample yields tens of thousands of clones, about nine tenths seen once. Germline CDR1 and CDR2: MNHNS and SASEGT. Trimming took 11 bases from V and 0 from J; bases not matched to a gene: 6. The CDR3 totals 13 residues. The TCR sequence derives from a female donor with multiple sclerosis, enrolled in a pregnancy study. This specimen consisted of peripheral blood, obtained in the third trimester of pregnancy. The chain is built from TRBV6-1 and TRBJ1-2; 7 positions agree with TRBD1. The CDR3 sequence: CALWTGANYGYTF. The CDR3 bases are TGTGCCTTATGGACAGGAGCTAACTATGGCTACACCTTC.